The entry below gives a single T cell receptor (beta chain) sequence along with its context. What it binds is not known. This record belongs to a study of Ad26.COV2.S vaccination and SARS-CoV-2 variants. The repertoire was sequenced with immunoSEQ multiplex PCR; TCRdb's copy has only in-frame clones and lacks some. This table has approximately 340,000 clones, about 91% appearing once. Whole-study findings and limits: Non-spike TCR breadth was similar in vaccine and placebo recipients. The TCR breadth and depth analyses may have produced an underestimate of total T cell responses. Spike-specific responses of CD8+ and CD4+ T cells were reported to display substantial breadth after vaccination. Greater spike-specific TCR breadth was seen in vaccine recipients than in placebo recipients.

This sequence originates from a human donor who had recovered from COVID-19. This material consisted of peripheral blood, taken after recovery from COVID-19.

The CDR3 DNA reads as TGTGCCAGCTCCTCCGGACTAGCGGGCGTCACAGATACGCAGTATTTT. This sequence encodes CASSSGLAGVTDTQYF. The chain joins TRBV6-4 to TRBJ2-3, with 11 bases lining up with TRBD2. V lost 8 bases, J lost 2 bases, and 9 bases stayed unmatched. The CDR3 is 16 residues long. Germline V CDR1 and CDR2: MRHNA, SNTAGT.